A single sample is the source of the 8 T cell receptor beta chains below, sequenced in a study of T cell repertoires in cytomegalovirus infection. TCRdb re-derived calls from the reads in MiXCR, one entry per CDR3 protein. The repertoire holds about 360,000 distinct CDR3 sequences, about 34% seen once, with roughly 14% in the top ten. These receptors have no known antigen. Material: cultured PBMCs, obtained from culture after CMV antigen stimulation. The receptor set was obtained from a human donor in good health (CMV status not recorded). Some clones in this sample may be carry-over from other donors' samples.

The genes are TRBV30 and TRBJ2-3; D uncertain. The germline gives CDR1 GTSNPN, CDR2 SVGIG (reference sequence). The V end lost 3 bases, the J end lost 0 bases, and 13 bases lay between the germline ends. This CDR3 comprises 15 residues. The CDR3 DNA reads TGTGCCTGGAGCCCCGGACGGTCTAGCACAGATACGCAGTATTTT. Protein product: CAWSPGRSSTDTQYF.

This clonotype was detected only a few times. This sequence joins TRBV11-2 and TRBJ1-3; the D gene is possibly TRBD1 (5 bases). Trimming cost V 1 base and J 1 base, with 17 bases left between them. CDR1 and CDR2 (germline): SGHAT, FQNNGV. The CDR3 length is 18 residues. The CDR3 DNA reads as TGTGCCAGCAGCTTAGTCCCAGGGAAGGTTCGTTCTGGAAACACCATATATTTT. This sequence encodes CASSLVPGKVRSGNTIYF.

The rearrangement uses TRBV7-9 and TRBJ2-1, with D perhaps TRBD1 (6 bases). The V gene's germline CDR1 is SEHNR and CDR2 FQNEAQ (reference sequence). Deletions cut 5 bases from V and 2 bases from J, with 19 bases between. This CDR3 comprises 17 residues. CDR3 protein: CASSGPTGSPTYNEQFF. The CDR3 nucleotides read TGTGCCAGCAGCGGACCTACAGGGTCCCCGACCTACAATGAGCAGTTCTTC. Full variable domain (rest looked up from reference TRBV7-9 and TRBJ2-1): DTGVSQNPRHKITKRGQNVTFRCDPISEHNRLYWYRQTLGQGPEFLTYFQNEAQLEKSRLLSDRFSAERPKGSFSTLEIQRTEQGDSAMYLCASSGPTGSPTYNEQFFGPGTRLTVL.

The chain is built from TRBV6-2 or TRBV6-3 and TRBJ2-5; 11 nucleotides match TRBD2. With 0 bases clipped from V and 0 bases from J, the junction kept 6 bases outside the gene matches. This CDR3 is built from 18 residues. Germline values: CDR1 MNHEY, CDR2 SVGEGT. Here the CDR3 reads CASSYSTRLAGNQETQYF. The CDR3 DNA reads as TGTGCCAGCAGTTACTCTACGCGACTAGCGGGGAACCAAGAGACCCAGTACTTC.

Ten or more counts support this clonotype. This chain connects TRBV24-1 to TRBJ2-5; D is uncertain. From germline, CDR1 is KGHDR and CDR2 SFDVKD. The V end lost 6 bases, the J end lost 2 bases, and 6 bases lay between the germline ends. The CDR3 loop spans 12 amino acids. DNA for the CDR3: TGTGCCACCAGTCAGCAGCAAGAGACCCAGTACTTC. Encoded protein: CATSQQQETQYF.

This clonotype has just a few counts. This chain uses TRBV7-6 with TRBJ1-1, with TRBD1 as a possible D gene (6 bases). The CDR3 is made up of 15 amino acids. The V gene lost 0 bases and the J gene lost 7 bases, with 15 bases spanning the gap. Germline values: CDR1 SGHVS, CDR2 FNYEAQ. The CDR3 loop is CASSLAGGRVGEAFF. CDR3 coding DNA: TGTGCCAGCAGCTTAGCTGGGGGGCGGGTGGGTGAAGCTTTCTTT.

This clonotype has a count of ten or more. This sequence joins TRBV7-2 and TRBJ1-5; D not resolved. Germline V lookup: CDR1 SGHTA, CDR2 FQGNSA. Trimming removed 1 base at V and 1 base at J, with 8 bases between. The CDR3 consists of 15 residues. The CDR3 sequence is CASSLGGWSNQPQHF. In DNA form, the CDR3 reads TGTGCCAGCAGCTTAGGGGGTTGGAGCAATCAGCCCCAGCATTTT.

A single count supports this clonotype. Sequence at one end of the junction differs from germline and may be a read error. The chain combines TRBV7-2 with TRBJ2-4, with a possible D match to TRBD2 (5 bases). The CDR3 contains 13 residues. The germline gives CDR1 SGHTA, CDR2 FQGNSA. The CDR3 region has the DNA TGTGCCACCAGCTCTCAAGCGGAAAACATTCAGTACTTC. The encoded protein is CATSSQAENIQYF.